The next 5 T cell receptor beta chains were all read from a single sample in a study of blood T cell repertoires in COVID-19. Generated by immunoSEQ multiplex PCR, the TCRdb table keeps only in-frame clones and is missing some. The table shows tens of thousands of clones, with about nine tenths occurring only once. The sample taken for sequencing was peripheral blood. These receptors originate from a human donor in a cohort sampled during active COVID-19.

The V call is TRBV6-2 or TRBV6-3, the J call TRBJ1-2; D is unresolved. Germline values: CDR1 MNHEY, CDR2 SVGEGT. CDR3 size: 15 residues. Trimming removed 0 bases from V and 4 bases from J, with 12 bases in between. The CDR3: CASSYSVERSYGYTF. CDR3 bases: TGTGCCAGCAGTTACTCGGTTGAGCGTAGCTATGGCTACACCTTC.

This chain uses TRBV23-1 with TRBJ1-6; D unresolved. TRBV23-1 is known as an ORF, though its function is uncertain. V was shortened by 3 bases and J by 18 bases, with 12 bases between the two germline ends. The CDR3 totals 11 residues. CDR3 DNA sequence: TGCGCCAGCAGTCAGTGGGAGGGCCCCCACTTT. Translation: CASSQWEGPHF.

This chain's CDR3 is CASSQEGRRYNEQFF. For the CDR3, the DNA is TGTGCCAGCTCACAGGAGGGGCGCCGCTACAATGAGCAGTTCTTC. The chain links TRBV18 to TRBJ2-1, with a tentative D call TRBD2 (6 bases). Germline loops: CDR1 KGHSH, CDR2 LQKENI. V lost 4 bases, J lost 3 bases, and 13 bases lay in between. The CDR3 length is 15 residues.

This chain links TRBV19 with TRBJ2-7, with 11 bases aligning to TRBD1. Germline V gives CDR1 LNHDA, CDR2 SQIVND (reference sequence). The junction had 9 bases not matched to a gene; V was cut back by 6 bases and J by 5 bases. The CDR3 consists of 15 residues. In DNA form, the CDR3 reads TGTGCCAGTAGCACCGGGACAGGGGGAACCAACGAGCAGTACTTC. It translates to CASSTGTGGTNEQYF.

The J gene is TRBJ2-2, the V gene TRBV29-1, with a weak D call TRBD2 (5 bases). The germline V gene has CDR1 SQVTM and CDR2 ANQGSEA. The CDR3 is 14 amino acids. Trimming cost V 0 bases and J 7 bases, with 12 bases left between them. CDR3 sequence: CSVEEAGVGGELFF. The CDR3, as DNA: TGCAGCGTTGAAGAGGCCGGGGTAGGCGGGGAGCTGTTTTTT.